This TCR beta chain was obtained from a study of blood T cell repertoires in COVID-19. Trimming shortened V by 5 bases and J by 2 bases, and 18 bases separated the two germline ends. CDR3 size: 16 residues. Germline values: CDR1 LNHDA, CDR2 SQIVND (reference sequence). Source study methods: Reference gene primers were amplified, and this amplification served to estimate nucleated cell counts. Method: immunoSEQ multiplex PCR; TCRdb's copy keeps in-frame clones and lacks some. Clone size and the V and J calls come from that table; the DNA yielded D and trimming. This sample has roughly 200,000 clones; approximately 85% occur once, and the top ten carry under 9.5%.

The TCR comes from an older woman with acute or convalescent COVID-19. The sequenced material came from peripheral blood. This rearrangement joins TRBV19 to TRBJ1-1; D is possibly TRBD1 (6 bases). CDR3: CASSALRGHGNTEAFF. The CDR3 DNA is TGTGCCAGTAGTGCTCTGAGGGGACACGGAAACACTGAAGCTTTCTTT. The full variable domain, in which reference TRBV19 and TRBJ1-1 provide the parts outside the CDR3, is DGGITQSPKYLFRKEGQNVTLSCEQNLNHDAMYWYRQDPGQGLRLIYYSQIVNDFQKGDIAEGYSVSREKKESFPLTVTSAQKNPTAFYLCASSALRGHGNTEAFFGQGTRLTVV.